This entry concerns a single T cell receptor (beta chain). Its specific antigen is unknown. One base away there is no much larger clone; base qualities are not given. This entry is derived from a study of blood T cell repertoires in COVID-19 (dated by TCRdb to 2019 to 2021). Study-wide context: The collaborator samples originated in the United States, Italy and Spain and spanned the acute and convalescent phases of COVID-19. The material from the prospective study consisted of cDNA or gDNA derived from T cells, B-cell-depleted T cells, or PBMCs. Deeply sampled blood TCRbeta repertoires from subjects exposed to, actively infected with, or recovered from COVID-19 were included in the dataset. The repertoires were made available in a free public database intended to serve as a resource for research on the immune response to SARS-CoV-2. The samples were drawn from the first 160 participants of the ongoing ImmuneRACE study and from 1,254 subjects provided by 6 global collaborators. Sample metadata almost always included a de-identified subject ID, COVID-19 status, age in years and sex. HLA class I and class II types, where available, came from metadata supplied by the sample provider rather than from assay-based typing. Overall study outcomes, separate from this receptor: The quantity of clinical and demographic metadata differed by source and by participant and was supplied without curation.

Measured from the cysteine to the phenylalanine, the CDR3 is 15 residues long. Solely the CDR3 DNA is kept, with 45 bases framed from the first base. CDR1 and CDR2, per the germline V gene (reference sequence), are GTSNPN and SVGIG. Collaborating institutions collected whole blood in K2EDTA tubes following their own protocols. Collaborator samples were shipped for TCRbeta analysis as frozen whole blood, isolated PBMCs, or DNA extracted from either sample type. TCRbeta CDR3 regions were amplified from genomic DNA using the immunoSEQ Assay, a bias-controlled multiplex PCR. The paper's processing steps were these. The number of nucleated cells in each sample was estimated by amplification of reference gene primers within the assay. Sequence reads were collapsed and filtered to measure the absolute abundance of every unique TCRbeta CDR3 rearrangement. For each sample, productive Simpson clonality was calculated by taking the square root of Simpson's diversity index across productive rearrangements. The clones in this table, taken by TCRdb from immuneACCESS, are in-frame only. Not every clone is retained; where verified, under half of the shortfall comes from an unresolved V gene, and the cause of the rest is unknown. The V and J calls and clone size are taken from that table; D and trimming were inferred from the DNA. The sample has 120,000 or so clones on record, about 86% of them singletons. The ten biggest clones cover about a sixth of the sample.

Sequenced sample: peripheral blood. This receptor chain uses TRBV30 and TRBJ2-2; TRBD2 fits 9 bases in the junction. The TCR comes from a woman aged 45-65 years with acute or convalescent COVID-19. Here is the DNA: TGTGCGGGAGGTGGTAGCGGGAGCTTTACCGGGGAGCTGTTTTTT. This codes for CAGGGSGSFTGELFF.